The clone carrying this TCR beta chain was detected only a few times. The target antigen is unknown. The data derive from a study of beta chain features in type 1 diabetes. The whole isolated RNA underwent reverse transcription, so sequencing captured expressed TCRB transcripts. TCRdb's table, derived via immunoSEQ multiplex PCR, lists solely in-frame clones and lacks some. Altogether under 150,000 clones are present, about 7% being singletons, with the ten largest covering around 1.3%. Cells sorted by CD45RO/CCR7/CD25/CD127/CD95/CD27 comprised CD4+ naive, central memory, regulatory and stem cell-like memory cells. The length of the CDR3 is 16 residues. Germline CDR1 MNHNY, CDR2 SVGAGI (reference sequence). The ends lost 6 bases at V and 2 bases at J; junction bases unmatched: 7. Points from the study as a whole: TCRB CDR3s were moderately but significantly shorter in Type 1 diabetes patients in all four CD4+ subsets. It was possible that PCR favored shorter templates, equally so in patients and controls. Any HLA-type effect on TCRB rearrangement remained unresolved here.

This sequence originates from a woman younger than 45 in good health. Source material: central memory CD4+ T cells from blood. The chain links TRBV6-6 to TRBJ2-1; 10 bases match TRBD2. CDR3 amino acids: CASSPGGLATYNEQFF. The CDR3 region has the DNA TGTGCCAGCAGCCCCGGGGGACTAGCGACCTACAATGAGCAGTTCTTC.